This T cell receptor (beta chain) was obtained from a study of control samples from healthy donors and cancer patients. Germline CDR1 is MNHEY and CDR2 is SVGEGT. This CDR3 has 13 amino acids. Trimming removed 7 bases at V and 6 bases at J, with 15 bases between. Measured with immunoSEQ multiplex PCR; TCRdb has only the in-frame clones, and not every one. Of 130,000 to 150,000 clones listed, approximately 90% are singletons. Material: blood. This receptor was obtained from a woman younger than 45 in good health. The genes are TRBV6-2 or TRBV6-3 and TRBJ1-2, with TRBD1 as a possible D gene (5 bases). This CDR3 is CASTPQGSDGYTF. The CDR3 nucleotides are TGTGCCAGCACCCCCCAGGGTTCGGATGGCTACACCTTC.